Listed below are T cell receptor beta chains from one sample, sequenced in a study of T cell repertoires in cytomegalovirus infection. MiXCR was run by TCRdb on the reads, yielding one entry per CDR3 protein. The repertoire holds approximately 500,000 distinct CDR3 sequences, with around a quarter as singletons. What was sequenced was PBMCs. These TCRs come from a human donor in good health (CMV status not recorded). Some clones in this sample may be carry-over from other donors' samples. Both conserved end residues are part of each CDR3. The order of the fields is clone size, V gene, J gene, D gene, CDR3 protein, CDR3 DNA. D genes are given only for firm matches. Size is omitted from some rows. Given values are once, few, many or a class for expanded clones.

clone size: many; V gene: TRBV7-2; J gene: TRBJ1-5; D gene: -; CDR3 protein: CASSWGYNQPQHF; CDR3 DNA: TGTGCCAGCAGCTGGGGGTACAATCAGCCCCAGCATTTT
clone size: many; V gene: TRBV7-6; J gene: TRBJ2-2; D gene: -; CDR3 protein: CASSKGYLSTGELFF; CDR3 DNA: TGTGCCAGCAGCAAGGGGTACTTGAGCACCGGGGAGCTGTTTTTT
clone size: -; V gene: TRBV15; J gene: TRBJ2-5; D gene: TRBD1; CDR3 protein: CATSRPGTGNQETQYF; CDR3 DNA: TGTGCCACCAGCAGACCGGGGACAGGGAATCAAGAGACCCAGTACTTC
clone size: -; V gene: TRBV7-6; J gene: TRBJ2-2; D gene: -; CDR3 protein: CAGSENTGELFF; CDR3 DNA: TGTGCCGGCAGTGAGAACACCGGGGAGCTGTTTTTT
clone size: many; V gene: TRBV6-2/TRBV6-3; J gene: TRBJ1-5; D gene: -; CDR3 protein: CASTLQGYQPQHF; CDR3 DNA: TGTGCCAGCACCCTCCAGGGCTATCAGCCCCAGCATTTT
clone size: once; V gene: TRBV6-2/TRBV6-3; J gene: TRBJ2-5; D gene: -; CDR3 protein: CASSLSWGDGETQYF; CDR3 DNA: TGTGCCAGCAGTCTCTCTTGGGGAGACGGGGAGACCCAGTACTTC
clone size: -; V gene: TRBV20-1; J gene: TRBJ1-1; D gene: TRBD1; CDR3 protein: CSARETGVRWTEAFF; CDR3 DNA: TGCAGTGCTAGAGAGACAGGGGTAAGATGGACTGAAGCTTTCTTT
clone size: many; V gene: TRBV10-3; J gene: TRBJ1-5; D gene: -; CDR3 protein: CAIRGGENQPQHF; CDR3 DNA: TGTGCCATCCGGGGAGGAGAGAATCAGCCCCAGCATTTT
clone size: many; V gene: TRBV12-3/TRBV12-4; J gene: TRBJ2-5; D gene: -; CDR3 protein: CASSLDAGPQETQYF; CDR3 DNA: TGTGCCAGCAGTTTAGATGCAGGGCCACAAGAGACCCAGTACTTC
clone size: -; V gene: TRBV29-1; J gene: TRBJ1-3; D gene: -; CDR3 protein: CSVSQGQGNTIYF; CDR3 DNA: TGCAGCGTTAGCCAGGGCCAAGGAAACACCATATATTTT
clone size: -; V gene: TRBV2; J gene: TRBJ2-3; D gene: -; CDR3 protein: CASSEAISSLTDTQYF; CDR3 DNA: TGTGCCAGCAGTGAAGCGATCAGCAGCCTCACAGATACGCAGTATTTT
clone size: -; V gene: TRBV20-1; J gene: TRBJ2-3; D gene: TRBD2; CDR3 protein: CSASLAGSTDTQYF; CDR3 DNA: TGCAGTGCTAGCCTAGCGGGGTCCACAGATACGCAGTATTTT
clone size: once; V gene: TRBV5-4; J gene: TRBJ2-1; D gene: -; CDR3 protein: CASSLAGVKNNEQFF; CDR3 DNA: TGTGCCAGCAGCTTGGCGGGGGTCAAAAACAATGAGCAGTTCTTC
clone size: many; V gene: TRBV7-8; J gene: TRBJ1-1; D gene: -; CDR3 protein: CASSLSGMNTEAFF; CDR3 DNA: TGTGCCAGCAGCTTATCCGGGATGAACACTGAAGCTTTCTTT
clone size: -; V gene: TRBV6-5; J gene: TRBJ2-5; D gene: -; CDR3 protein: CASSRDFVGQETQYF; CDR3 DNA: TGTGCCAGCAGCCGGGACTTCGTAGGGCAAGAGACCCAGTACTTC
clone size: -; V gene: TRBV20-1; J gene: TRBJ2-6; D gene: -; CDR3 protein: CSARGGGGGANVLTF; CDR3 DNA: TGCAGTGCTAGAGGAGGGGGTGGTGGGGCCAACGTCCTGACTTTC
clone size: -; V gene: TRBV30; J gene: TRBJ1-6; D gene: -; CDR3 protein: CAWKPPGGTWSPLHF; CDR3 DNA: TGTGCCTGGAAACCCCCGGGGGGTACCTGGTCACCCCTCCACTTT
clone size: few; V gene: TRBV11-1; J gene: TRBJ1-1; D gene: -; CDR3 protein: CASSKHMTDTEAFF; CDR3 DNA: TGTGCCAGCAGCAAACATATGACAGACACTGAAGCTTTCTTT
clone size: few; V gene: TRBV28; J gene: TRBJ1-1; D gene: -; CDR3 protein: CASSSGLLNTEAFF; CDR3 DNA: TGTGCCAGCAGTTCGGGACTTCTGAACACTGAAGCTTTCTTT
clone size: -; V gene: TRBV29-1; J gene: TRBJ2-5; D gene: TRBD2; CDR3 protein: CSGHGLAGAKTQYF; CDR3 DNA: TGCAGCGGACACGGACTAGCGGGAGCGAAGACCCAGTACTTC
clone size: -; V gene: TRBV18; J gene: TRBJ2-5; D gene: TRBD2; CDR3 protein: CASSAGLAGEQETQYF; CDR3 DNA: TGTGCCAGCTCAGCAGGACTAGCGGGGGAGCAAGAGACCCAGTACTTC